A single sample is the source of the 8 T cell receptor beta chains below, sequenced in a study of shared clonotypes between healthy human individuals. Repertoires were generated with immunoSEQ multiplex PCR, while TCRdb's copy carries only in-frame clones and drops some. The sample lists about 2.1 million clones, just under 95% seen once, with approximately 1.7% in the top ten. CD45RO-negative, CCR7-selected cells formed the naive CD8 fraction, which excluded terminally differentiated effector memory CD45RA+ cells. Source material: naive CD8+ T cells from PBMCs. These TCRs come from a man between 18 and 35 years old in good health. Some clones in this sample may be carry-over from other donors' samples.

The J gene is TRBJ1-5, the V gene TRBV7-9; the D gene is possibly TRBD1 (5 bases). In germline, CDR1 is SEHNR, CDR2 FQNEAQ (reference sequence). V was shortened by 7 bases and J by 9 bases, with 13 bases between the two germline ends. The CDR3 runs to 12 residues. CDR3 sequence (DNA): TGTGCCAGCACCCTCGGGGGGAGGCCCCAGCATTTT. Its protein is CASTLGGRPQHF.

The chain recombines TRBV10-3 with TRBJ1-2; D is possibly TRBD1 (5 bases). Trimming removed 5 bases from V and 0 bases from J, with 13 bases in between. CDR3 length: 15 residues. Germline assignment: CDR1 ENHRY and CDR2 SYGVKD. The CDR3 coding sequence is TGTGCCATCAGTACCACAGGAGAAGCTAACTATGGCTACACCTTC. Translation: CAISTTGEANYGYTF.

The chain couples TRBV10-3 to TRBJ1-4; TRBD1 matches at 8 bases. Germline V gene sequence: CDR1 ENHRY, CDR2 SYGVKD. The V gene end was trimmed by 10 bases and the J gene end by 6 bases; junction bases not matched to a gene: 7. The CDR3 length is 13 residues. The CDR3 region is CATRTGLDEKLFF. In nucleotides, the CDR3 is TGTGCCACCAGGACAGGGTTGGATGAAAAACTGTTTTTT.

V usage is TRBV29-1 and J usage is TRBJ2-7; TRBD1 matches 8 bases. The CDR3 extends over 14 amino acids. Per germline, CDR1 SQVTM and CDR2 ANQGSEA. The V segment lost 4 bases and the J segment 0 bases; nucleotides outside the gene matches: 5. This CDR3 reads CSVGRTGISYEQYF. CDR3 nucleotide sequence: TGCAGCGTTGGGAGGACAGGGATCTCCTACGAGCAGTACTTC.

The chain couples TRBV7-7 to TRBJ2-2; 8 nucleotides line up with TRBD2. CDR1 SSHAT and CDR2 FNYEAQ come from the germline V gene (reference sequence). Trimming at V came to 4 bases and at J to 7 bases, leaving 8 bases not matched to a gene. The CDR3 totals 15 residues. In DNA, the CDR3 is TGTGCCAGCAGCTCCCGGGAGGGCCCCGGCGGGGAGCTGTTTTTT. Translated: CASSSREGPGGELFF.

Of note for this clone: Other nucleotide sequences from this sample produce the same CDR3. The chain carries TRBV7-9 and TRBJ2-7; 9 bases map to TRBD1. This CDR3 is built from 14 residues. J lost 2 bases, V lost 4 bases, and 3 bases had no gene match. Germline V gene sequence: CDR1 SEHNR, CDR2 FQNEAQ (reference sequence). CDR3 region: CASSSWDRAYEQYF. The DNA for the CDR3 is TGTGCCAGCAGCTCGTGGGACAGGGCCTACGAGCAGTACTTC.

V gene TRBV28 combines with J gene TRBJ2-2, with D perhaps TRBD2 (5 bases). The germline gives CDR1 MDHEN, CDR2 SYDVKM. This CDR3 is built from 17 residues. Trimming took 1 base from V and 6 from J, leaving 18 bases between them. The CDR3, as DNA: TGTGCCAGCAGTTTATCCCGAGGGAGTGGATTCGCCGGGGAGCTGTTTTTT. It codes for CASSLSRGSGFAGELFF.

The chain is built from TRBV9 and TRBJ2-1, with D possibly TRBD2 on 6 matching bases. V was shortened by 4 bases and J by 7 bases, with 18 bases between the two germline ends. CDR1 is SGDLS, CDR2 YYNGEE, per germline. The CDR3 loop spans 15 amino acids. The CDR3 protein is CASSPTGGITNEQFF. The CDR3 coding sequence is TGTGCCAGCAGCCCCACTGGCGGGATTACGAATGAGCAGTTCTTC.